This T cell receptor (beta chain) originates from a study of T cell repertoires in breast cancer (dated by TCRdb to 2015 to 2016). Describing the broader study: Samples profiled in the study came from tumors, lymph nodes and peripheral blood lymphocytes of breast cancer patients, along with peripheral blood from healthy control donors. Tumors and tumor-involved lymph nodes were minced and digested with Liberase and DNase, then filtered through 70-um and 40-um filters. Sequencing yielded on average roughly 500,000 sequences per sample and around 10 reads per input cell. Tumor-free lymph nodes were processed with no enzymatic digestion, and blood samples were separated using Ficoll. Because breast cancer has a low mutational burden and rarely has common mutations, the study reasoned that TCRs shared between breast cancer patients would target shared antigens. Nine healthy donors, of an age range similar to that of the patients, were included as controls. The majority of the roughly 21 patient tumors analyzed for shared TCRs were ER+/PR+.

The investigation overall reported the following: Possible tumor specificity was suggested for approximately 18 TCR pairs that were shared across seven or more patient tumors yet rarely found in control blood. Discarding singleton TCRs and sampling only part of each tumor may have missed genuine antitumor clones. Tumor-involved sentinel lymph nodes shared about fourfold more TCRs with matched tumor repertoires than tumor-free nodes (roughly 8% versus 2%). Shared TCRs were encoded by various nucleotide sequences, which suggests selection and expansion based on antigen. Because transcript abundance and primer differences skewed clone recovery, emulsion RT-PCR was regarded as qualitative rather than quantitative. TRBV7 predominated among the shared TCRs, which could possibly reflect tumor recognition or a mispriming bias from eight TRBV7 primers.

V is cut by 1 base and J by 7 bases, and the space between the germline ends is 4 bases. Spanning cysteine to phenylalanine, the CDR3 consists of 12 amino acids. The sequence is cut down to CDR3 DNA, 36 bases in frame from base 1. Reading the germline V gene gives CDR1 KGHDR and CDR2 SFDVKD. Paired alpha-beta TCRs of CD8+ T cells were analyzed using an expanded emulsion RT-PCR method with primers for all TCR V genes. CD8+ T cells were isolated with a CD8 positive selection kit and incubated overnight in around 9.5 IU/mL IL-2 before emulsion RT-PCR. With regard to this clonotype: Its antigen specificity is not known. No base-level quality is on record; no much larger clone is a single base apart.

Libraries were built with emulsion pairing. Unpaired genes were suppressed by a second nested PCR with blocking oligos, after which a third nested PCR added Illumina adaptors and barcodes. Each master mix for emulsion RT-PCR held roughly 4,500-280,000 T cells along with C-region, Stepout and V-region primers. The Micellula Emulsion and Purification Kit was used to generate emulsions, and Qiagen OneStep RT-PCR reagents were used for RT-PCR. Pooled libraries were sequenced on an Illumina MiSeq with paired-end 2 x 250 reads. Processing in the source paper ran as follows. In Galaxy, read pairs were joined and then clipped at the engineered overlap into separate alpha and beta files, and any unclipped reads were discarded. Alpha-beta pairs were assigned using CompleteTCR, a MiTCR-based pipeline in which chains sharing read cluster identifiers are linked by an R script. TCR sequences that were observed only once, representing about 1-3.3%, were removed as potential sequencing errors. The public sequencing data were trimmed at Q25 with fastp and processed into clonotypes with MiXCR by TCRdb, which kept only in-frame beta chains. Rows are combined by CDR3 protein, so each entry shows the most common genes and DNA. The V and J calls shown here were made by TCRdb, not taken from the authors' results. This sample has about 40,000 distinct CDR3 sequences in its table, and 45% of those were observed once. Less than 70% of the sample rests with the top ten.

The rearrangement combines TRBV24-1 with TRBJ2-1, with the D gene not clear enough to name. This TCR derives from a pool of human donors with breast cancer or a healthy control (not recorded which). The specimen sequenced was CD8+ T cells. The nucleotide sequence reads TGTGCCACCAGTGATTTTGGGAATGAGCAGTTCTTC. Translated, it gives CATSDFGNEQFF.